Sequencing of this T cell receptor beta chain was carried out in a study of shared T cell receptors in the human thymus. This clone turned up a few times. Measured with immunoSEQ multiplex PCR; TCRdb has only the in-frame clones, and not every one. The table lists about 660,000 clones, around nine tenths of them singletons. J was trimmed by 2 bases and V by 6 bases; bases with no gene match: 10. Per germline, CDR1 MNHEY and CDR2 SMNVEV (reference sequence). This CDR3 spans 18 amino acids. These data are also associated with another study on human thymus T cells. From that paper: Healthy Finnish infants undergoing corrective surgery for congenital heart defects were the donors. The source of the thymus tissue was resections taken during corrective heart surgery. Unrelated people showed highly overlapping thymic repertoires, related research reported.

The receptor was isolated from a boy under three years old with a congenital heart defect. V gene TRBV27 combines with J gene TRBJ2-3, with 14 bases that match TRBD2. The sample taken for sequencing was thymocytes. This chain's CDR3 is CASSPGLAGAGDTDTQYF. CDR3 in DNA: TGTGCCAGCAGCCCGGGACTAGCGGGAGCGGGAGACACAGATACGCAGTATTTT.